This T cell receptor (beta chain) comes out of a study of cytomegalovirus exposure and HLA in healthy donors. General observations from the study: When presence/absence was analysed, sequencing depth was taken to be roughly uniform across donors. Several of the most significant clusters appeared, in a later analysis, to be linked to common viral pathogens. Most TCRs appeared rarely, but some public TCRs recurred in many donors. A previous analysis found most TCR beta V segments productive roughly 87% or roughly 30% of the time.

Deletions cut 5 bases from V and 10 bases from J, with 22 bases between. CDR3 length: 15 residues. Germline CDR1 reads SGHRS; CDR2 reads YFSETQ. PCR primers comprised 60 Vbeta and 13 Jbeta primers. Some clones are missing from TCRdb's copy, which holds only in-frame ones; the method was immunoSEQ multiplex PCR. The data hold 210,000 or so clones, with around 89% observed a single time. As regards this clone: As yet, its antigen is unknown.

The clonotype was recovered from a woman aged 18-35 years in good health and CMV-seronegative. V is TRBV5-1 and J is TRBJ2-1; D is possibly TRBD2 (6 bases). The sequencing sample was made of PBMCs. CDR3 bases: TGCGCCAGCAGGTTATCGGGGGATTTCACCCAAGAGCAGTTCTTC. Translated, it gives CASRLSGDFTQEQFF.